The 17 T cell receptor beta chains listed next were all sequenced from one sample in a study of T cell responses to AZD1222 COVID-19 vaccine (dated by TCRdb to the early 2020s). The method behind the library was the immunoSEQ multiplex PCR assay. This immuneACCESS table, as held by TCRdb, lists in-frame sequences with V and J called but not all clones. Of the missing ones, under half trace to an unresolved V gene in checked studies; the others have no known cause. The sample records roughly 150,000 clones, about 90% of which are singletons. The biggest ten clones account for approximately 3.4% of the sample. This sample's time point label indicates: baseline before first vaccination. Specimen: peripheral blood, collected on day 0 of AZD1222 vaccination. The receptors come from an adult in good health.

The sample holds many counts of this clone. The rearrangement uses TRBV28 and TRBJ1-2; TRBD1 aligns across 8 bases. The CDR3 has 15 residues. Trimming at V came to 5 bases and at J to 6 bases, leaving 11 bases not matched to a gene. Per the germline V gene, CDR1 is MDHEN and CDR2 is SYDVKM. This chain's CDR3 is CASSRGQGSKDGYTF. The CDR3 coding sequence is TGTGCCAGCAGTCGAGGACAGGGATCTAAGGATGGCTACACCTTC.

The rearrangement uses TRBV11-2 and TRBJ1-5, with D unclear. CDR1 is SGHAT and CDR2 is FQNNGV in the germline V gene. V lost 1 base and J lost 1, with 2 bases in between. The CDR3 loop spans 13 amino acids. The CDR3 reads CASSLGSNQPQHF. DNA of the CDR3: TGTGCCAGCAGCTTAGGGAGCAATCAGCCCCAGCATTTT.

This clone was counted a few times. The chain employs TRBV4-3 and TRBJ2-3, with D unresolved. The V end lost 1 base, the J end lost 0 bases, and 14 bases lay between the germline ends. CDR1 and CDR2 (germline): LGHNA, YSLEER. The CDR3 is made up of 17 amino acids. CDR3 region: CASSQAHSEISTDTQYF. CDR3 nucleotide sequence: TGCGCCAGCAGCCAAGCTCACAGCGAGATTAGCACAGATACGCAGTATTTT.

The CDR3 DNA follows: TGCAGCGTTGATAGTACAAGGGGGGGAAACTATGGCTACACCTTC. Its protein product is CSVDSTRGGNYGYTF. The V call is TRBV29-1, the J call TRBJ1-2; D is possibly TRBD1 (6 bases). Trimming cost V 3 bases and J 2 bases, with 16 bases left between them. The CDR3 is 15 amino acids. Germline V gene lookup returns CDR1 SQVTM and CDR2 ANQGSEA.

The CDR3 sequence: CASKGRQGNTGELFF. The CDR3 bases are TGTGCCAGCAAAGGGAGGCAGGGGAACACCGGGGAGCTGTTTTTT. J is TRBJ2-2 and V is TRBV2; tentatively, D is TRBD2 (6 bases). Germline-derived CDR1 and CDR2 are SNHLY and FYNNEI. Trimming stripped 7 bases from V and 1 base from J, with 13 bases between. This CDR3 is 15 amino acids long.

This sequence joins TRBV6-2 or TRBV6-3 and TRBJ2-2; no clear D gene. From germline, CDR1 is MNHEY and CDR2 SVGEGT. V dropped 5 bases and J dropped 1 base, with 11 bases sitting between them. The CDR3 loop spans 15 amino acids. CDR3 protein: CASSRPVLNTGELFF. The CDR3 coding sequence is TGTGCCAGCAGTCGCCCAGTCCTGAACACCGGGGAGCTGTTTTTT.

This clone has just a few counts. V gene TRBV6-5 combines with J gene TRBJ2-1; TRBD2 is a possible D gene (7 bases). V lost 7 bases, J lost 2 bases, and 15 bases lay in between. From germline, CDR1 is MNHEY and CDR2 SVGAGI. This CDR3 spans 15 amino acids. This CDR3 reads CASTGGGGAYNEQFF. DNA for the CDR3: TGTGCCAGCACGGGGGGCGGAGGGGCCTACAATGAGCAGTTCTTC.

V gene TRBV19 combines with J gene TRBJ1-5, with D uncertain. The CDR3 runs 13 residues. CDR1 is LNHDA and CDR2 is SQIVND in the germline V gene (reference sequence). Deletions cut 2 bases from V and 6 bases from J, with 8 bases between. The CDR3 nucleotides are TGTGCCAGTAGTATAACGTCAAGTCAGCCCCAGCATTTT. Translation: CASSITSSQPQHF.

V and J are TRBV28 and TRBJ2-1, with 7 nucleotides matching TRBD2. CDR1 is MDHEN and CDR2 is SYDVKM in the germline V gene. Trimming cost V 5 bases and J 8 bases; bases outside gene matches: 9. CDR3 length: 14 amino acids. The CDR3 loop reads CASSIGASGYEQFF. The CDR3 region has the DNA TGTGCCAGCAGTATTGGGGCTAGCGGCTATGAGCAGTTCTTC.

The CDR3 reads CASSTLAGGYEQYF. CDR3 coding DNA: TGTGCCAGCAGCACTTTAGCGGGAGGTTACGAGCAGTACTTC. The chain carries TRBV11-2 and TRBJ2-7; 10 positions match TRBD2. Per germline, CDR1 SGHAT and CDR2 FQNNGV. This CDR3 has 14 amino acids. After removal of 5 bases from V and 4 bases from J, the junction contained 5 bases not matched to a gene. Drawing the rest from reference TRBV11-2 and TRBJ2-7, the complete variable domain is EAGVAQSPRYKIIEKRQSVAFWCNPISGHATLYWYQQILGQGPKLLIQFQNNGVVDDSQLPKDRFSAERLKGVDSTLKIQPAKLEDSAVYLCASSTLAGGYEQYFGPGTRLTVT.

The chain recombines TRBV10-1 with TRBJ2-1; D perhaps matches TRBD2 (5 bases). Trimming pared 6 bases from V and 7 bases from J, leaving 7 bases between. CDR1 and CDR2 from the germline V gene are WNHNN and SYGVQD (reference sequence). This CDR3 is built from 11 residues. In nucleotides, the CDR3 is TGCGCCAGCAGGACGGGAAATGAGCAGTTCTTC. This codes for CASRTGNEQFF.

This sequence joins TRBV6-6 and TRBJ2-7; unclear D gene. The CDR3 runs 15 residues. CDR1 is MNHNY and CDR2 is SVGAGI in the germline V gene (reference sequence). The V end lost 6 bases, the J end lost 3 bases, and 18 bases lay between the germline ends. The CDR3 reads CASRTSTDVNYEQYF. The CDR3 DNA sequence: TGTGCCAGCAGGACGAGTACGGACGTCAACTACGAGCAGTACTTC.

A few counts support this clone. The chain couples TRBV5-1 to TRBJ2-7; D is possibly TRBD1 (5 bases). The CDR3 totals 12 residues. Germline V gene sequence: CDR1 SGHRS, CDR2 YFSETQ. V was trimmed by 4 bases and J by 3 bases, leaving 8 bases between them. The CDR3 spells CASSMQGYEQYF. CDR3 DNA: TGCGCCAGCAGCATGCAGGGCTACGAGCAGTACTTC.

The chain carries TRBV6-2 or TRBV6-3 and TRBJ2-3; D ambiguous. CDR1 and CDR2 (germline): MNHEY, SVGEGT. V dropped 4 bases and J dropped 0 bases, with 8 bases sitting between them. The CDR3 extends over 14 amino acids. CDR3 sequence: CASSSARSTDTQYF. CDR3 in DNA: TGTGCCAGCAGTTCGGCAAGGAGCACAGATACGCAGTATTTT.

Remarks on this clone: The same CDR3 can be traced to other DNA sequences in this sample. This chain joins TRBV28 and TRBJ1-2; D may be TRBD1 (6 bases). Germline-derived CDR1 and CDR2 are MDHEN and SYDVKM. Between the trimmed V and J ends, which lost 3 bases and 8 bases, there was a span of 10 bases. The CDR3 has 12 residues. CDR3 region: CASSLGARGYTF. DNA of the CDR3: TGTGCCAGCAGTTTGGGGGCACGCGGCTACACCTTC.

The chain couples TRBV5-6 to TRBJ1-2; no definite D call. Trimming shortened V by 3 bases and J by 5 bases, and 11 bases separated the two germline ends. This CDR3 has 13 residues. In germline, CDR1 is SGHDT, CDR2 YYEEEE. The CDR3: CASSSPQPYGYTF. The CDR3 DNA reads as TGTGCCAGCAGCTCCCCGCAGCCATATGGCTACACCTTC.

The chain is built from TRBV9 and TRBJ1-3; D is perhaps TRBD1 (6 bases). CDR1 SGDLS and CDR2 YYNGEE come from the germline V gene. With 4 bases removed from V and 4 bases from J, the gap between germline ends came to 18 bases. The CDR3 totals 16 residues. DNA for the CDR3: TGTGCCAGCAGCCCTCAAGGGGGAACGACGGGAAACACCATATATTTT. This codes for CASSPQGGTTGNTIYF. Filled out from reference TRBV9 and TRBJ1-3, the complete variable domain reads DSGVTQTPKHLITATGQRVTLRCSPRSGDLSVYWYQQSLDQGLQFLIQYYNGEERAKGNILERFSAQQFPDLHSELNLSSLELGDSALYFCASSPQGGTTGNTIYFGEGSWLTVV.